The 6 T cell receptor beta chains in this list originate from one sample, sequenced in a study of T cells and Merkel cell carcinoma outcomes. Produced via immunoSEQ multiplex PCR; TCRdb's table is partial and in-frame only. The sample carries 2,000 to 2,500 clones, 88% recorded once. Sequencing was carried out using tumor tissue from Merkel cell carcinoma. The source is a human donor with Merkel cell carcinoma.

The chain couples TRBV5-1 to TRBJ1-5; TRBD1 matches 8 bases. The V and J ends lost 4 bases and 2 bases, in that order; junction bases with no gene match: 5. The CDR3 sequence is 15 residues long. From germline, CDR1 is SGHRS and CDR2 YFSETQ. CDR3 in DNA: TGCGCCAGCAGCCCTCAGGGGGCTGGCAATCAGCCCCAGCATTTT. Amino acid sequence: CASSPQGAGNQPQHF.

V usage is TRBV7-9 and J usage is TRBJ2-7, with 9 nucleotides matching TRBD1. CDR3 length equals 14 residues. V shed 5 bases and J 6 bases; nucleotides not matched to a gene: 8. Germline V gives CDR1 SEHNR, CDR2 FQNEAQ (reference sequence). As DNA, the CDR3 is TGTGCCAGCAGCCCTGACAGGGGGTTTATCGAGCAGTACTTC. Its protein product is CASSPDRGFIEQYF.

This chain links TRBV5-1 with TRBJ2-5, with a tentative D call TRBD1 (5 bases). The germline V gene has CDR1 SGHRS and CDR2 YFSETQ. CDR3 size: 15 residues. V was cut by 0 bases and J by 5 bases, with 14 bases left in between. CDR3 sequence (DNA): TGCGCCAGCAGCTTGGCCTCGGCAGGGAAGGAGACCCAGTACTTC. Protein product: CASSLASAGKETQYF.

The CDR3 region is CASSEPSGGLAGANVLTF. The CDR3 nucleotides read TGTGCCAGCAGTGAGCCTAGCGGGGGGCTTGCTGGGGCCAACGTCCTGACTTTC. V usage is TRBV2 and J usage is TRBJ2-6; 11 bases line up with TRBD2. The CDR3 contains 18 residues. The germline V gene encodes CDR1 SNHLY and CDR2 FYNNEI. J was trimmed by 2 bases and V by 3 bases; bases with no gene match: 6.

The chain recombines TRBV5-1 with TRBJ1-6; D may be TRBD1 (5 bases). V lost 4 bases and J lost 11, with 13 bases in between. Germline assignment: CDR1 SGHRS and CDR2 YFSETQ. The CDR3 spans 13 residues. CDR3 region: CASSHGGVPPLHF. The CDR3 nucleotides read TGCGCCAGCAGCCACGGAGGGGTTCCACCCCTCCACTTT.

The genes are TRBV27 and TRBJ2-1; D possibly corresponds to TRBD1 (7 bases). The germline V and J ends were trimmed by 5 bases and 1 base, with 12 bases remaining between them. The germline CDR1 and CDR2 sequences are MNHEY and SMNVEV (reference sequence). The CDR3 totals 15 residues. CDR3 coding DNA: TGTGCCAGCAGTGTCCAGGGGGGTTCCTACAATGAGCAGTTCTTC. Amino acids: CASSVQGGSYNEQFF.